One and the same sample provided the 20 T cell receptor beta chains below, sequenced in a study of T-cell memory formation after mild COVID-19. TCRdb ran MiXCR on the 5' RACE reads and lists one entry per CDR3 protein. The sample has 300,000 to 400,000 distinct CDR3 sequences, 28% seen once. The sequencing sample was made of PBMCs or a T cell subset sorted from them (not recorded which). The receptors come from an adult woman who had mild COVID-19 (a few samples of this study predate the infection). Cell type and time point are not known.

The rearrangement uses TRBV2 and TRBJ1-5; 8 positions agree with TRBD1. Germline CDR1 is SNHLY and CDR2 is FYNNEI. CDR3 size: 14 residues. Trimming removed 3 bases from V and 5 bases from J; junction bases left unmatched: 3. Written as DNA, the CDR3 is TGTGCCAGCAGTGACAGGACAGGGTATCAGCCCCAGCATTTT. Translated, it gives CASSDRTGYQPQHF.

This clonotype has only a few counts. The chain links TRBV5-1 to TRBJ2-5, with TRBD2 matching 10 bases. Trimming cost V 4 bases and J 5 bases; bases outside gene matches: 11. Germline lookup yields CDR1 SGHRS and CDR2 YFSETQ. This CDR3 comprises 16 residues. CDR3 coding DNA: TGCGCCAGCAGCCCGGAGCGGGGGGGGCCCGGTGAGACCCAGTACTTC. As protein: CASSPERGGPGETQYF.

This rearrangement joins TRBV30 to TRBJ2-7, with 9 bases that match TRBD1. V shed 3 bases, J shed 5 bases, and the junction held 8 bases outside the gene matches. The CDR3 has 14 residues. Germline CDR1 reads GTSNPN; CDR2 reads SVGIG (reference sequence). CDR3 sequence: CAWRRDREPHEQYF. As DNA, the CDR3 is TGTGCCTGGAGACGGGACAGGGAACCGCACGAGCAGTACTTC.

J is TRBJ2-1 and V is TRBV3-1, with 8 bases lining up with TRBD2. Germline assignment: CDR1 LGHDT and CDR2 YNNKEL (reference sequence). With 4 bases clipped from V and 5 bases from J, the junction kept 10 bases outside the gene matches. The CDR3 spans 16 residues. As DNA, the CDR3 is TGTGCCAGCAGCCCCGGGGGGGGCCGGGGGCACAATGAGCAGTTCTTC. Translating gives CASSPGGGRGHNEQFF.

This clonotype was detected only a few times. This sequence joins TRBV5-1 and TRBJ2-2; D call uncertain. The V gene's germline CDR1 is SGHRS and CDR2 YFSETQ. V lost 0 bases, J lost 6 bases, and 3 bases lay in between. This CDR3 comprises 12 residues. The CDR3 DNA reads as TGCGCCAGCAGCTTGGTTCCCGGGGAGCTGTTTTTT. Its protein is CASSLVPGELFF.

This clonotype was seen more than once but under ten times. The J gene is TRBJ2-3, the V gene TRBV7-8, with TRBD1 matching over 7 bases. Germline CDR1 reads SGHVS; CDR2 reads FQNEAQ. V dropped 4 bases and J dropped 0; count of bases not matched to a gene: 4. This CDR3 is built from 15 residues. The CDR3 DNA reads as TGTGCCAGCAGCTCCTACAGGGGTAGCACAGATACGCAGTATTTT. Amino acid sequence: CASSSYRGSTDTQYF.

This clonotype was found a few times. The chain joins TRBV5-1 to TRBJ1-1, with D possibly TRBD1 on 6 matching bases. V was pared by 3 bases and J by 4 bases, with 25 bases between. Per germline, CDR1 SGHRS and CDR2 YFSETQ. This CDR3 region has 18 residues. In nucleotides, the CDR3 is TGCGCCAGCAGCTCACACGGATCTCAGGGGCTTCTGAGCACTGAAGCTTTCTTT. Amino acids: CASSSHGSQGLLSTEAFF.

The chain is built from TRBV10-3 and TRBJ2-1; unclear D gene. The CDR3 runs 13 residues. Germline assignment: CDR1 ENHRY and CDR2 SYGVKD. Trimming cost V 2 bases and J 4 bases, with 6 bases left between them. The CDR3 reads CAISEEAYNEQFF. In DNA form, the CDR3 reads TGTGCCATCAGTGAGGAGGCGTACAATGAGCAGTTCTTC.

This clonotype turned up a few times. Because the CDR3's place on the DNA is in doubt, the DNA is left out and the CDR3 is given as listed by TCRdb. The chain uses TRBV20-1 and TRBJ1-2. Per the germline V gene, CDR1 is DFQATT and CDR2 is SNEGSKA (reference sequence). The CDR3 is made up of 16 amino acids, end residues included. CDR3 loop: CSASVPDIISGYGYTF.

CDR3 residues: CASSYLQGVTEAFF. CDR3 coding DNA: TGTGCCAGCAGTTACCTACAGGGGGTAACTGAAGCTTTCTTT. This sequence joins TRBV6-5 and TRBJ1-1; 8 nucleotides line up with TRBD1. With 2 bases clipped from V and 5 bases from J, the junction kept 4 bases outside the gene matches. The germline gives CDR1 MNHEY, CDR2 SVGAGI. The CDR3 totals 14 residues.

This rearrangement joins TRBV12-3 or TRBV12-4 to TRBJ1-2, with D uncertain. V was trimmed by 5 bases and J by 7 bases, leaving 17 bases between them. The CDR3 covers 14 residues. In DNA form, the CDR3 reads TGTGCCAGCAGTCCTAATCCCGGGATAACTGGCTACACCTTC. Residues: CASSPNPGITGYTF.

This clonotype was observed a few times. The CDR3 spells CASSHSGGVVYGYTF. The CDR3 DNA reads as TGCGCCAGCAGTCACTCCGGAGGGGTGGTCTATGGCTACACCTTC. V gene TRBV5-1 combines with J gene TRBJ1-2; a weak D match, TRBD1 (5 bases). Germline CDR1 and CDR2: SGHRS and YFSETQ. This CDR3 spans 15 amino acids. The germline V and J ends were trimmed by 5 bases and 4 bases, with 18 bases remaining between them.

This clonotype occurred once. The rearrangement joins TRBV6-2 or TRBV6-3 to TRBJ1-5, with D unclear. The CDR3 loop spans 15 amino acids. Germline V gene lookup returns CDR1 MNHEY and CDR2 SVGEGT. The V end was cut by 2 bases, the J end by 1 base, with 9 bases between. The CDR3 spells CASSYRGSSNQPQHF. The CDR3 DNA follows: TGTGCCAGCAGTTACAGAGGGTCGAGCAATCAGCCCCAGCATTTT.

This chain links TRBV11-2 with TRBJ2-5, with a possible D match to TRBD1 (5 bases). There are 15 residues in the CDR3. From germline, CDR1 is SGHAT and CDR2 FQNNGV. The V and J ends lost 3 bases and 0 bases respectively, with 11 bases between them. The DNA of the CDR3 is TGTGCCAGCAGCTTCCAGGGCCGGTACCAAGAGACCCAGTACTTC. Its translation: CASSFQGRYQETQYF.

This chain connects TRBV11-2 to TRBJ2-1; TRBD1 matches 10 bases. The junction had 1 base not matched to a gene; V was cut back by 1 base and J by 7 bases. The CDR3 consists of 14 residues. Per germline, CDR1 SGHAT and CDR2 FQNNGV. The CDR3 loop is CASSLGGQGNEQFF. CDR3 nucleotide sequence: TGTGCCAGCAGCTTAGGGGGACAGGGGAATGAGCAGTTCTTC.

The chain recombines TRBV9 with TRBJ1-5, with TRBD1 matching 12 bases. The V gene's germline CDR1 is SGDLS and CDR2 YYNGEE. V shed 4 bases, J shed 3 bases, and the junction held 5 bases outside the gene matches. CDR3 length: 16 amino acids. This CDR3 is CASSPGTGGLNQPQHF. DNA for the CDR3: TGTGCCAGCAGCCCCGGGACAGGGGGCCTCAATCAGCCCCAGCATTTT.

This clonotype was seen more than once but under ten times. CDR3 in DNA: TGTGCCAGCAGCGTAGGGTTTGGTTCCGGGACTAGCGGGTTGGAGCAGTTCTTC. It specifies CASSVGFGSGTSGLEQFF. The rearrangement joins TRBV9 to TRBJ2-1, with 12 bases matching TRBD2. The CDR3 is made up of 18 amino acids. The germline V gene has CDR1 SGDLS and CDR2 YYNGEE. J gave up 10 bases and V 0 bases, and 14 bases lay outside the gene matches.

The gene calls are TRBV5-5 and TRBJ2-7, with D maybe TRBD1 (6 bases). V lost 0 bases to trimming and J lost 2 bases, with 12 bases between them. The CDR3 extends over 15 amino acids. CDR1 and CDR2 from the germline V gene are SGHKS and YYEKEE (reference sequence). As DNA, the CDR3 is TGTGCCAGCAGCTTGGGAGGGGGTTTTACCTACGAGCAGTACTTC. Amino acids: CASSLGGGFTYEQYF.

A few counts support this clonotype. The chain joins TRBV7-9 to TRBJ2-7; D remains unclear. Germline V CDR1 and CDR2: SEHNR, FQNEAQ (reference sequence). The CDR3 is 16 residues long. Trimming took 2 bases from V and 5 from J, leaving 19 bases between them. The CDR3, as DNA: TGTGCCAGCAGCTTAAATTCGGCACGAGTTCCCCACGAGCAGTACTTC. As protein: CASSLNSARVPHEQYF.

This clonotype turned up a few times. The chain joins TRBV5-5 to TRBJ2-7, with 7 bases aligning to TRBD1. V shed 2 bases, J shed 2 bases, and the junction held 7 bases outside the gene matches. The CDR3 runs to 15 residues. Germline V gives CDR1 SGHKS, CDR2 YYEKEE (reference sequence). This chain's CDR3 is CASSFIQGQPYEQYF. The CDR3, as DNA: TGTGCCAGCAGCTTTATACAGGGACAGCCCTACGAGCAGTACTTC.